The present T cell receptor (beta chain) was sequenced within a study of Ad26.COV2.S vaccination and SARS-CoV-2 variants. Background on the study: Donor was one of the participants in the Ad26.COV2.S arm of the COV1001 trial. Study-level findings and limits: Comparability of non-spike TCR breadth was observed across vaccine and placebo recipients.

Regarding treatment: 15 to 20 received Ad26.COV2.S at low or high dose, single or two shots; 5 received placebo; per-sample allocation not given. All samples were drawn on day 63, counting from the first vaccine or placebo injection. On this clone: Its antigen is as yet unknown.

CDR1 is DFQATT, CDR2 SNEGSKA, per germline (reference sequence). This CDR3 region has 14 residues. Trimming removed 3 bases at V and 3 bases at J, with 15 bases between. TCRdb's copy holds only in-frame clones and misses some; the assay was immunoSEQ multiplex PCR. The table records 350,000 to 450,000 clones, 70% to 90% of them present only once. The chain combines TRBV20-1 with TRBJ2-7, with D possibly being TRBD1 (6 bases). This clonotype was sampled from a person between 18 and 65 years old who received the Ad26.COV2.S COVID-19 vaccine or a placebo. This specimen was peripheral blood, taken in a trial of Ad26.COV2.S vaccine versus placebo. Here the CDR3 DNA reads TGCAGTGCTAGTTTCACAGGGTCAAACTACGAGCAGTACTTC. Amino acid sequence: CSASFTGSNYEQYF.